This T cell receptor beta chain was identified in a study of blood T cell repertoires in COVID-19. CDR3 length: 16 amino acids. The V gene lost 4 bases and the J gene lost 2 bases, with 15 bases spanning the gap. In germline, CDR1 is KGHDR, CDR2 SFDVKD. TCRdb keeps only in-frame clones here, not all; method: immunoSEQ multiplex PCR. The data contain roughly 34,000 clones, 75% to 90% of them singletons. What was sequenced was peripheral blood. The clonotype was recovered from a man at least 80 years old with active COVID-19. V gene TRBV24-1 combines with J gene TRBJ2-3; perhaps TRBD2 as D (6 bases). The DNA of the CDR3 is TGTGCCACCAGTGACCCTGGGGGAGGAATCACAGATACGCAGTATTTT. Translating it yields CATSDPGGGITDTQYF.